This T cell receptor beta chain came from a study of early stage breast cancer tumors. This CDR3 is built from 14 residues. The J segment lost 6 bases and the V segment lost 5 bases, leaving 3 bases of the junction unmatched. Germline V gene data show CDR1 as SGHNT and CDR2 as YYREEE (reference sequence). Libraries were prepared by immunoSEQ multiplex PCR; TCRdb keeps only in-frame clonotypes and omits some of them. Here the sample spans tens of thousands of clones, roughly 80% being singletons. This clonotype was sampled from a person in their thirties with breast cancer. Material: blood. This rearrangement joins TRBV5-4 to TRBJ2-1; 12 positions agree with TRBD2. Here the CDR3 reads CASRGLAGRNEQFF. The CDR3, as DNA: TGTGCCAGCAGGGGACTAGCGGGCCGCAATGAGCAGTTCTTC. The full variable domain, in which reference TRBV5-4 and TRBJ2-1 provide the parts outside the CDR3, is ETGVTQSPTHLIKTRGQQVTLRCSSQSGHNTVSWYQQALGQGPQFIFQYYREEENGRGNFPPRFSGLQFPNYSSELNVNALELDDSALYLCASRGLAGRNEQFFGPGTRLTVL.